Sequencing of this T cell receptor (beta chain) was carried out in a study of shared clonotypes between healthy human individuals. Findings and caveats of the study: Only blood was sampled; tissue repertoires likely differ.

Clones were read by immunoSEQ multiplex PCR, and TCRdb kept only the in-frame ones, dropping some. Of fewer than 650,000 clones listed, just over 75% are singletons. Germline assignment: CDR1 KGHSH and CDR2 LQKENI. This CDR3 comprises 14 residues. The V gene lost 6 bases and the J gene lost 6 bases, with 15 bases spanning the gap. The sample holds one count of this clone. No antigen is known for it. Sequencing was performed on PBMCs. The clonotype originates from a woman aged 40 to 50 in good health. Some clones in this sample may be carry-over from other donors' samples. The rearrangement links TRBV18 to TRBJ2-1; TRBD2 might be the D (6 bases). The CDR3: CASSHSSGSNEQFF. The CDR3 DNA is TGTGCCAGCTCGCACAGTAGCGGTAGCAATGAGCAGTTCTTC.